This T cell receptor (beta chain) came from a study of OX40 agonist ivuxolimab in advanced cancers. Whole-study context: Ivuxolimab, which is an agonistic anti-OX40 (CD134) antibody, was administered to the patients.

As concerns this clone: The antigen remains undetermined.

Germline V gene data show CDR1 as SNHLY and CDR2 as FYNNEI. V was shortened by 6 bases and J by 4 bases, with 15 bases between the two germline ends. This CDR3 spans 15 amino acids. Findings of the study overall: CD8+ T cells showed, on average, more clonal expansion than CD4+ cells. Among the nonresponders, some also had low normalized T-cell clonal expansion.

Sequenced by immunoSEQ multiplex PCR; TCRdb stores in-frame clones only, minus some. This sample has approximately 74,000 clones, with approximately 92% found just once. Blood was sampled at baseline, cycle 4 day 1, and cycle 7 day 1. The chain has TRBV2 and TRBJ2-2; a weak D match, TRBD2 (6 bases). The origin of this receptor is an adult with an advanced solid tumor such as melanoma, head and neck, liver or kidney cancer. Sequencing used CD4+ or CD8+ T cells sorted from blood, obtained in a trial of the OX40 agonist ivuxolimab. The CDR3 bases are TGTGCCAGCAGCGCTTCCCTAGCGACCACCGGGGAGCTGTTTTTT. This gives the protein CASSASLATTGELFF. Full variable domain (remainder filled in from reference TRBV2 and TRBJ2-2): EPEVTQTPSHQVTQMGQEVILRCVPISNHLYFYWYRQILGQKVEFLVSFYNNEISEKSEIFDDQFSVERPDGSNFTLKIRSTKLEDSAMYFCASSASLATTGELFFGEGSRLTVL.